This T cell receptor (beta chain) stems from a study of CD8 T cells in Susac syndrome. This CDR3 contains 15 residues. The germline V and J ends were trimmed by 4 bases and 3 bases, with 14 bases remaining between them. TCR beta sequences were obtained from blood CD8+ and CD4+ T cells. Patients with Susac syndrome showed fulfilment of recently defined diagnostic criteria for definite or probable disease. Negative isolation was applied to CD8+ and CD4+ T cells, and FACS enrichment was applied to TEMRA cells. The RNA, 0.5 to 1 ug, was put through reverse transcription using random hexamers. Via MiXCR, TCRdb re-called the immunoSEQ multiplex PCR reads, giving one row per CDR3 protein. The profile shows 150,000 to 190,000 distinct CDR3 sequences, 85% to 95% of them singletons.

The sequence came from a human donor with Susac syndrome. The genes are TRBV12-3 or TRBV12-4 and TRBJ2-3; perhaps TRBD2 as D (7 bases). Sequenced sample: CD4+ T cells from PBMCs. CDR3 protein: CASSSMRGGTDTQYF. CDR3 DNA: TGTGCCAGCAGTTCGATGAGGGGGGGAACAGATACGCAGTATTTT.